The 8 T cell receptor beta chains reported below all come from one sample, sequenced in a study of shared clonotypes between healthy human individuals. TCRdb's copy holds only in-frame clones and misses some; the assay was immunoSEQ multiplex PCR. The profile covers about 1.9 million clones, with over 85% appearing a single time and about 1.7% taken by the ten largest. Naive CD8 populations comprised CD45RO-negative cells positively selected for CCR7, excluding terminally differentiated effector memory CD45RA+ cells. The specimen was naive CD8+ T cells from PBMCs. The source of these receptors is a young man in good health. Some clones in this sample may be carry-over from other donors' samples.

This clone was recorded only once. The chain carries TRBV2 and TRBJ2-1, with 14 bases fitting TRBD2. Looked up from germline, CDR1 is SNHLY and CDR2 is FYNNEI. V gave up 6 bases and J gave up 4 bases; unmatched junction bases: 11. This CDR3 is built from 18 residues. In nucleotides, the CDR3 is TGTGCCAGCAGGCGCGGACTAGCGGGAGGCATCCATTACAATGAGCAGTTCTTC. Its protein product is CASRRGLAGGIHYNEQFF.

The chain employs TRBV28 and TRBJ2-6; tentative D call: TRBD1 (6 bases). Germline-derived CDR1 and CDR2 are MDHEN and SYDVKM. V lost 5 bases to trimming and J lost 0 bases, with 17 bases between them. CDR3 size: 18 residues. The CDR3 DNA reads as TGTGCCAGCAGTGAGACAGGTGTCGTTGTCTCTGGGGCCAACGTCCTGACTTTC. This codes for CASSETGVVVSGANVLTF.

The chain has TRBV27 and TRBJ2-3, with 10 positions matching TRBD2. CDR1 is MNHEY and CDR2 is SMNVEV in the germline V gene (reference sequence). J lost 4 bases, V lost 1 base, and 11 bases had no gene match. The CDR3 is 18 amino acids. The CDR3 spells CASSLLLSSGSESDTQYF. In DNA form, the CDR3 reads TGTGCCAGCAGTTTATTATTGTCTAGCGGGAGTGAATCAGATACGCAGTATTTT.

The rearrangement links TRBV5-1 to TRBJ2-1; 14 nucleotides agree with TRBD2. The CDR3 has 19 residues. V was pared by 3 bases and J by 1 base, with 9 bases of the junction left unmatched. The germline gives CDR1 SGHRS, CDR2 YFSETQ. CDR3 in DNA: TGCGCCAGCAGCTCTCCGGGACTAGCGGGAGTAGCGTCCTACAATGAGCAGTTCTTC. The encoded protein is CASSSPGLAGVASYNEQFF.

This clone was counted many times. Other DNA variants within this sample encode the same CDR3. The genes are TRBV6-5 and TRBJ2-3, with D unclear. Trimming removed 0 bases from V and 4 bases from J, with 8 bases in between. The CDR3 length is 14 residues. Germline assignment: CDR1 MNHEY and CDR2 SVGAGI. The CDR3 spells CASSYSTGSDTQYF. DNA of the CDR3: TGTGCCAGCAGTTACTCGACTGGGTCAGATACGCAGTATTTT.

The chain has TRBV7-8 and TRBJ2-5, with D perhaps being TRBD1 or TRBD2 (5 bases each). The CDR3 extends over 16 amino acids. The germline V gene has CDR1 SGHVS and CDR2 FQNEAQ. Trimming removed 4 bases from V and 5 bases from J, with 20 bases in between. The DNA for the CDR3 is TGTGCCAGCAGCTCCCGGACGGGACGGATTTCGGAGACCCAGTACTTC. It yields the protein CASSSRTGRISETQYF.

This clone occurred once. This chain uses TRBV4-1 with TRBJ1-1; TRBD1 matches at 7 bases. This CDR3 is 16 amino acids long. CDR1 and CDR2 from the germline V gene are MGHRA and YSYEKL. The V segment lost 0 bases and the J segment 7 bases; nucleotides outside the gene matches: 11. The CDR3 region is CASSQDPPGQLNEAFF. In DNA, the CDR3 is TGCGCCAGCAGCCAAGATCCGCCGGGACAGCTAAATGAAGCTTTCTTT.

The genes are TRBV2 and TRBJ1-1; D is unresolved. This CDR3 is built from 15 residues. V lost 0 bases, J lost 4 bases, and 12 bases lay in between. Germline-derived CDR1 and CDR2 are SNHLY and FYNNEI. CDR3 protein: CASSEAPHPGTEAFF. In nucleotides, the CDR3 is TGTGCCAGCAGTGAAGCCCCCCACCCGGGCACTGAAGCTTTCTTT. Combining the CDR3 with reference TRBV2 and TRBJ1-1 gives the whole variable domain EPEVTQTPSHQVTQMGQEVILRCVPISNHLYFYWYRQILGQKVEFLVSFYNNEISEKSEIFDDQFSVERPDGSNFTLKIRSTKLEDSAMYFCASSEAPHPGTEAFFGQGTRLTVV.